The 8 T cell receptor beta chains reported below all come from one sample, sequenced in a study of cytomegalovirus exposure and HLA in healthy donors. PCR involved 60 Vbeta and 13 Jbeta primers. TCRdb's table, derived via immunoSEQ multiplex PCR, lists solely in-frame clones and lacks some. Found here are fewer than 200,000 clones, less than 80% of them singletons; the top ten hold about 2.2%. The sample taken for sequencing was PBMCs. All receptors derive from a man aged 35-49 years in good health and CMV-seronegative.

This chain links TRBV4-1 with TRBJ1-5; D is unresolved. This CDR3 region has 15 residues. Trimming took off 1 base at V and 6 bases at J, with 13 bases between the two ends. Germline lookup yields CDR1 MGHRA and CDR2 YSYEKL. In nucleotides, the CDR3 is TGCGCCAGCAGCCAAGGTGGCAATTGGCCTCAGCCCCAGCATTTT. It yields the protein CASSQGGNWPQPQHF.

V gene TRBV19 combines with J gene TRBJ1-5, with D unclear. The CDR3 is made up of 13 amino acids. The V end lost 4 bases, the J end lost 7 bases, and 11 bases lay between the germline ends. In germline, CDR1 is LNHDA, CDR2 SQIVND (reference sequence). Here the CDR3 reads CASSTFTEQPQHF. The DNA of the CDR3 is TGTGCCAGTAGTACCTTCACAGAACAGCCCCAGCATTTT.

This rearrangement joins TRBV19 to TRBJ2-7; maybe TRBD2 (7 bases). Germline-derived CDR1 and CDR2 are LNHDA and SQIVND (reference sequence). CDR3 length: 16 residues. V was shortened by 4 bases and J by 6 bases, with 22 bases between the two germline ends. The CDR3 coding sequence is TGTGCCAGTAGTACGCCTCTCCAGGGGAGGGCCCGCGAGCAGTACTTC. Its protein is CASSTPLQGRAREQYF.

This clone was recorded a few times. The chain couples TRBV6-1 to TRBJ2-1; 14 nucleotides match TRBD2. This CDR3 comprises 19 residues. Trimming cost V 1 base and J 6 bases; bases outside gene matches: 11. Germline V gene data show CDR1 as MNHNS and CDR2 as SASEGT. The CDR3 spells CASSEGWWTSGRKRNEQFF. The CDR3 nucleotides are TGTGCCAGCAGTGAAGGGTGGTGGACTAGCGGGAGGAAGCGCAATGAGCAGTTCTTC.

CDR3 in DNA: TGTGCCAGCAGCCTAACCACGAACACTGAAGCTTTCTTT. It is translated as CASSLTTNTEAFF. The V gene is TRBV6-5, the J gene TRBJ1-1; no definite D call. V was shortened by 6 bases and J by 1 base, with 9 bases between the two germline ends. The CDR3 spans 13 residues. Germline V gene data show CDR1 as MNHEY and CDR2 as SVGAGI.

In DNA, the CDR3 is TGTGCCACCAGCCGAGCGGGAGGGAACACCGGGGAGCTGTTTTTT. This translates into CATSRAGGNTGELFF. The V call is TRBV15, the J call TRBJ2-2, with TRBD2 identical over 9 bases. In germline, CDR1 is LNHNV, CDR2 YYDKDF (reference sequence). This CDR3 is built from 15 residues. V lost 5 bases to trimming and J lost 1 base; unmatched junction nucleotides: 2.

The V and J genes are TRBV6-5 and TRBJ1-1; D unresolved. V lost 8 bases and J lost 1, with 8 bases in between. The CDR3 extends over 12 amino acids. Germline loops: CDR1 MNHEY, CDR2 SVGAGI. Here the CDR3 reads CASQGGNTEAFF. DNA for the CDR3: TGTGCCAGCCAAGGAGGGAACACTGAAGCTTTCTTT.

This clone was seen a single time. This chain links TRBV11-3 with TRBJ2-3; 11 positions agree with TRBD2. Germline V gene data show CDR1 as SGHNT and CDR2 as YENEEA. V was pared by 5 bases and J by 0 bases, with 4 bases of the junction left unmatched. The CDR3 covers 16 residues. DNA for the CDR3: TGTGCCAGCAGCGTGGGACTAGCGGAAAGCACAGATACGCAGTATTTT. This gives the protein CASSVGLAESTDTQYF. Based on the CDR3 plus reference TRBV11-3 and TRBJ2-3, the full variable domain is EAGVVQSPRYKIIEKKQPVAFWCNPISGHNTLYWYLQNLGQGPELLIRYENEEAVDDSQLPKDRFSAERLKGVDSTLKIQPAELGDSAVYLCASSVGLAESTDTQYFGPGTRLTVL.